This T cell receptor (beta chain) was identified during a study of monozygotic twins with inflammatory bowel disease. Total RNA amounting to about 3,800 ng went into each TCR library. Reprocessing the 5' RACE reads, TCRdb reports a single entry for every CDR3 protein and omits DNA. The listing contains under 200,000 distinct CDR3 sequences. Remarks on this clonotype: Its matching antigen is unknown.

Findings of the study overall: IBD patients had lower TCRbeta diversity (inverse Simpson) than healthy co-twins.

The CDR3 has 16 amino acids. The germline CDR1 and CDR2 sequences are SGHTA and FQGNSA. Material for sequencing was blood. The chain employs TRBV7-2 and TRBJ2-5; the TCRdb call, TRBD2, lacks DNA for checking. The TCR comes from a human donor with ulcerative colitis or Crohn's disease, or a healthy co-twin of an affected twin (not recorded which). CDR3 sequence reads: CASSEQSGSLGETQYF.